Below are 32 T cell receptor beta chains sequenced from a single sample in a study of blood T cell repertoires in COVID-19. Only in-frame clones appear in the TCRdb table, and some are missing; sequencing was by immunoSEQ multiplex PCR. The sample has approximately 230,000 clones, 88% seen once. What was sequenced was peripheral blood. Every receptor here comes from a man of 80 years or more with acute or convalescent COVID-19.

This chain links TRBV19 with TRBJ1-1, with 9 bases fitting TRBD1. The CDR3 has 15 residues. Germline lookup yields CDR1 LNHDA and CDR2 SQIVND (reference sequence). V lost 5 bases and J lost 7; bases outside the gene matches: 11. This CDR3 reads CASSPPGTGSREAFF. In DNA form, the CDR3 reads TGTGCCAGTAGTCCACCCGGGACAGGGAGTCGTGAAGCTTTCTTT.

The V gene is TRBV27, the J gene TRBJ2-1; 9 bases line up with TRBD2. The CDR3 contains 18 residues. The germline V gene encodes CDR1 MNHEY and CDR2 SMNVEV (reference sequence). Losses at the gene ends were 2 bases for V and 6 bases for J; bases not matched to a gene: 14. The CDR3: CASSLSGGYFGLGNEQFF. Written as DNA, the CDR3 is TGTGCCAGCAGTTTAAGCGGGGGGTATTTCGGTCTGGGCAATGAGCAGTTCTTC.

V gene TRBV19 combines with J gene TRBJ2-7; maybe TRBD2 (6 bases). Per the germline V gene, CDR1 is LNHDA and CDR2 is SQIVND (reference sequence). This CDR3 region has 15 residues. V was cut by 3 bases and J by 2 bases, with 14 bases left in between. The DNA for the CDR3 is TGTGCCAGTAGTATGAGGGTGGGAGGCCCCTACGAGCAGTACTTC. It translates to CASSMRVGGPYEQYF.

This chain connects TRBV5-1 to TRBJ1-5; D might be TRBD1 (5 bases). The CDR3 has 13 amino acids. CDR1 is SGHRS and CDR2 is YFSETQ in the germline V gene. Trimming removed 5 bases at V and 6 bases at J, with 12 bases between. The CDR3 region has the DNA TGCGCCAGCAGTTCGGACATTGGTCAGCCCCAGCATTTT. It is translated as CASSSDIGQPQHF.

This clone appeared once. In DNA form, the CDR3 reads TGTGCCAGCAGCCCCGAGCGGACTAGCACAGATACGCAGTATTTT. Translated: CASSPERTSTDTQYF. The rearrangement links TRBV7-6 to TRBJ2-3, with D perhaps matching TRBD2 (5 bases). This CDR3 region has 15 residues. The V end lost 5 bases, the J end lost 0 bases, and 12 bases lay between the germline ends. The germline CDR1 and CDR2 sequences are SGHVS and FNYEAQ.

J is TRBJ1-4 and V is TRBV18; 7 bases are a match to TRBD1. This CDR3 region has 15 residues. Trimming at V came to 3 bases and at J to 7 bases, leaving 8 bases not matched to a gene. Looked up from germline, CDR1 is KGHSH and CDR2 is LQKENI. Written as DNA, the CDR3 is TGTGCCAGCTCACCGCTACAGGGGCGGGGTGAAAAACTGTTTTTT. This translates into CASSPLQGRGEKLFF. The variable domain in full, completed from reference TRBV18 and TRBJ1-4, reads NAGVMQNPRHLVRRRGQEARLRCSPMKGHSHVYWYRQLPEEGLKFMVYLQKENIIDESGMPKERFSAEFPKEGPSILRIQQVVRGDSAAYFCASSPLQGRGEKLFFGSGTQLSVL.

This clone turned up a few times. The chain carries TRBV28 and TRBJ1-2, with D hard to call. The length of the CDR3 is 13 residues. Deletions cut 6 bases from V and 4 bases from J, with 12 bases between. Germline CDR1 reads MDHEN; CDR2 reads SYDVKM. CDR3 region: CASSPGGLYGYTF. The CDR3 DNA sequence: TGTGCCAGCAGCCCCGGTGGTCTCTATGGCTACACCTTC.

The rearrangement links TRBV7-8 to TRBJ2-5, with unresolved D. Trimming left V 3 bases short and J 5 bases short, with 13 bases between. CDR1 SGHVS and CDR2 FQNEAQ come from the germline V gene. CDR3 length equals 14 residues. The CDR3 protein is CASSFFGGWETQYF. In DNA form, the CDR3 reads TGTGCCAGCAGCTTTTTCGGTGGTTGGGAGACCCAGTACTTC.

The genes are TRBV7-9 and TRBJ1-6; 8 bases align to TRBD1. There are 14 residues in the CDR3. Germline V gene lookup returns CDR1 SEHNR and CDR2 FQNEAQ (reference sequence). After removal of 4 bases from V and 10 bases from J, the junction contained 6 bases not matched to a gene. This CDR3 is CASSSDRVASPLHF. The CDR3 coding sequence is TGTGCCAGCAGCTCGGACAGGGTCGCCTCACCCCTCCACTTT. Looking up the rest from reference TRBV7-9 and TRBJ1-6 gives the full variable domain: DTGVSQNPRHKITKRGQNVTFRCDPISEHNRLYWYRQTLGQGPEFLTYFQNEAQLEKSRLLSDRFSAERPKGSFSTLEIQRTEQGDSAMYLCASSSDRVASPLHFGNGTRLTVT.

The CDR3 sequence: CASSYQGFHNEQFF. The CDR3 coding sequence is TGTGCCAGCAGTTACCAGGGATTCCACAATGAGCAGTTCTTC. The V call is TRBV6-2 or TRBV6-3, the J call TRBJ2-1, with D possibly TRBD1 on 5 matching bases. Per the germline V gene, CDR1 is MNHEY and CDR2 is SVGEGT. The CDR3 has 14 residues. V was trimmed by 2 bases and J by 5 bases, leaving 10 bases between them.

In this sample, this clone turned up once. This chain links TRBV7-9 with TRBJ2-1, with TRBD2 matching 10 bases. Germline values: CDR1 SEHNR, CDR2 FQNEAQ (reference sequence). The CDR3 is 16 residues long. V lost 5 bases to trimming and J lost 5 bases; unmatched junction nucleotides: 9. The CDR3, as DNA: TGTGCCAGCAGCCCGTCAACTAGCGGGACCCACAATGAGCAGTTCTTC. Translating it yields CASSPSTSGTHNEQFF. Full variable domain (remainder filled in from reference TRBV7-9 and TRBJ2-1): DTGVSQNPRHKITKRGQNVTFRCDPISEHNRLYWYRQTLGQGPEFLTYFQNEAQLEKSRLLSDRFSAERPKGSFSTLEIQRTEQGDSAMYLCASSPSTSGTHNEQFFGPGTRLTVL.

This chain uses TRBV6-5 with TRBJ1-1; D remains unclear. Germline V gene lookup returns CDR1 MNHEY and CDR2 SVGAGI. This CDR3 comprises 13 residues. V was pared by 8 bases and J by 0 bases, with 10 bases between. The CDR3, as DNA: TGTGCCAGCCAGTCGGGATTGAACACTGAAGCTTTCTTT. Its translation: CASQSGLNTEAFF.

The rearrangement joins TRBV9 to TRBJ2-1; 9 bases are a match to TRBD2. V trimming: 0 bases; J trimming: 4 bases; junction bases outside the gene matches: 5. The CDR3 length is 16 residues. Per the germline V gene, CDR1 is SGDLS and CDR2 is YYNGEE. Here the CDR3 reads CASSVVRTSDYNEQFF. CDR3 nucleotides: TGTGCCAGCAGCGTAGTCCGGACTAGCGATTACAATGAGCAGTTCTTC. Full variable domain (remainder filled in from reference TRBV9 and TRBJ2-1): DSGVTQTPKHLITATGQRVTLRCSPRSGDLSVYWYQQSLDQGLQFLIQYYNGEERAKGNILERFSAQQFPDLHSELNLSSLELGDSALYFCASSVVRTSDYNEQFFGPGTRLTVL.

This chain joins TRBV5-4 and TRBJ2-5, with D perhaps matching TRBD1 (5 bases). The germline V gene encodes CDR1 SGHNT and CDR2 YYREEE (reference sequence). The germline V and J ends were trimmed by 0 bases and 5 bases, with 8 bases remaining between them. The CDR3 is 13 amino acids. CDR3 protein: CASSLAGSETQYF. CDR3 nucleotides: TGTGCCAGCAGCTTGGCAGGGTCGGAGACCCAGTACTTC.

The gene calls are TRBV7-2 and TRBJ1-5, with 10 bases that match TRBD1. Germline CDR1 and CDR2: SGHTA and FQGNSA. The CDR3 contains 15 residues. Unmatched junction bases numbered 0, after V lost 4 bases and J lost 0 bases. CDR3: CASSWTGGSNQPQHF. As DNA, the CDR3 is TGTGCCAGCAGCTGGACAGGGGGTAGCAATCAGCCCCAGCATTTT.

This clone was counted between two and nine times. The rearrangement links TRBV7-6 to TRBJ2-2; D uncertain. The germline V and J ends were trimmed by 2 bases and 4 bases, with 5 bases remaining between them. CDR1 and CDR2 (germline): SGHVS, FNYEAQ. The CDR3 consists of 13 residues. The CDR3 coding sequence is TGTGCCAGCAGCTTAAGCATCACCGGGGAGCTGTTTTTT. Residues: CASSLSITGELFF.

As concerns this clone: The same CDR3 arises from other DNA sequences in this sample as well. The chain carries TRBV19 and TRBJ1-2; D might be TRBD1 (5 bases). V was pared by 1 base and J by 2 bases, with 8 bases between. The CDR3 runs 14 residues. Germline values: CDR1 LNHDA, CDR2 SQIVND (reference sequence). CDR3 amino acids: CASSIGRANYGYTF. In DNA, the CDR3 is TGTGCCAGTAGTATAGGCAGGGCCAACTATGGCTACACCTTC.

The gene calls are TRBV3-1 (or the pseudogene TRBV3-2) and TRBJ1-2; perhaps TRBD1 as D (5 bases). The V gene lost 0 bases and the J gene lost 11 bases, with 19 bases spanning the gap. Looked up from germline, CDR1 is LGHDT and CDR2 is YNNKEL (reference sequence). There are 15 residues in the CDR3. DNA for the CDR3: TGTGCCAGCAGCCAAGATATCACAGGCGCCCGTAGGTACACCTTC. Protein sequence: CASSQDITGARRYTF.

V is TRBV6-5 and J is TRBJ1-1, with D perhaps matching TRBD1 (6 bases). This CDR3 contains 12 residues. With 5 bases removed from V and 8 bases from J, the gap between germline ends came to 12 bases. Looked up from germline, CDR1 is MNHEY and CDR2 is SVGAGI. The CDR3 sequence is CASSLGGLEAFF. DNA for the CDR3: TGTGCCAGCAGTCTCGGGGGGCTAGAAGCTTTCTTT.

The chain is built from TRBV29-1 and TRBJ2-2, with 10 bases identical to TRBD1. CDR1 and CDR2 from the germline V gene are SQVTM and ANQGSEA. The CDR3 length is 14 residues. The V gene end was trimmed by 8 bases and the J gene end by 8 bases; junction bases not matched to a gene: 11. CDR3 nucleotide sequence: TGCAGCCGGGGGCGGGACAGGGGAACGGGGGAGCTGTTTTTT. The encoded protein is CSRGRDRGTGELFF.

This chain connects TRBV4-3 to TRBJ1-2; a possible D gene is TRBD1 (5 bases). With 5 bases removed from V and 4 bases from J, the gap between germline ends came to 14 bases. The germline gives CDR1 LGHNA, CDR2 YSLEER. The CDR3 is 14 amino acids. For the CDR3, the DNA is TGCGCCAGCAGCTCGGCGGGGGGTCCCTATGGCTACACCTTC. Its protein product is CASSSAGGPYGYTF.

This clone appeared a few times. This chain links TRBV7-9 with TRBJ2-7, with a weak D call TRBD2 (5 bases). Germline V lookup: CDR1 SEHNR, CDR2 FQNEAQ (reference sequence). CDR3 size: 13 residues. V shed 5 bases and J shed 6 bases, with 14 bases lying between them. For the CDR3, the DNA is TGTGCCAGCAGCCTCGACATACGGGGCGAGCAGTACTTC. The encoded protein is CASSLDIRGEQYF. Complete variable domain (other parts from reference TRBV7-9 and TRBJ2-7): DTGVSQNPRHKITKRGQNVTFRCDPISEHNRLYWYRQTLGQGPEFLTYFQNEAQLEKSRLLSDRFSAERPKGSFSTLEIQRTEQGDSAMYLCASSLDIRGEQYFGPGTRLTVT.

The J gene is TRBJ2-2, the V gene TRBV14; TRBD1 matches at 9 bases. V lost 4 bases and J lost 0; bases outside the gene matches: 3. Germline values: CDR1 SGHDN, CDR2 FVKESK. This CDR3 is built from 16 residues. The CDR3, as DNA: TGTGCCAGCAGCCTTTGGACAGGGGCGAACACCGGGGAGCTGTTTTTT. It yields the protein CASSLWTGANTGELFF.

The rearrangement joins TRBV5-1 to TRBJ1-4, with 9 bases that match TRBD1. CDR3 length: 15 amino acids. Germline-derived CDR1 and CDR2 are SGHRS and YFSETQ. V gave up 3 bases and J gave up 8 bases; unmatched junction bases: 8. The CDR3 sequence: CASSWGTGRDEKLFF. The CDR3 region has the DNA TGCGCCAGCAGCTGGGGGACAGGGAGAGACGAAAAACTGTTTTTT.

Note on this clone: Different DNA sequences within this sample yield the same CDR3. The chain recombines TRBV6-5 with TRBJ2-7, with 13 bases identical to TRBD2. With 5 bases clipped from V and 7 bases from J, the junction kept 5 bases outside the gene matches. CDR1 is MNHEY, CDR2 SVGAGI, per germline. The CDR3 consists of 14 residues. CDR3 coding DNA: TGTGCCAGCAGTCCCCCGGGACTAGCGGGAGAGCAGTACTTC. Its translation is CASSPPGLAGEQYF.

This clone appeared a single time. The chain carries TRBV29-1 and TRBJ2-7; tentative D call: TRBD1 (6 bases). Trimming left V 5 bases short and J 1 base short, with 6 bases between. This CDR3 is 11 amino acids long. Germline-derived CDR1 and CDR2 are SQVTM and ANQGSEA. CDR3 in amino acids: CSVTGSYEQYF. CDR3 nucleotide sequence: TGCAGCGTTACAGGGTCCTACGAGCAGTACTTC.

The genes are TRBV7-3 and TRBJ1-2; no clear D. Trimming removed 5 bases at V and 4 bases at J, with 8 bases between. CDR1 is SGHTA and CDR2 is FQGTGA in the germline V gene. The CDR3 contains 12 residues. The CDR3, as DNA: TGTGCCAGCAGCCCCCCTTTCTATGGCTACACCTTC. Its translation: CASSPPFYGYTF.

A single count supports this clone. The rearrangement joins TRBV6-4 to TRBJ2-1, with TRBD2 matching 8 bases. The CDR3 has 16 residues. After removal of 4 bases from V and 0 bases from J, the junction contained 5 bases not matched to a gene. CDR1 is MRHNA and CDR2 is SNTAGT in the germline V gene. CDR3 bases: TGTGCCAGCAGTGTCGGCGGGGGGAGCTCCTACAATGAGCAGTTCTTC. Its protein is CASSVGGGSSYNEQFF.

The V and J genes are TRBV6-6 and TRBJ1-6; no reliable D call. Germline values: CDR1 MNHNY, CDR2 SVGAGI (reference sequence). V was cut by 2 bases and J by 7 bases, with 3 bases left in between. The CDR3 runs to 12 residues. The CDR3 sequence: CASSYGNSPLHF. CDR3 coding DNA: TGTGCCAGCAGTTACGGCAATTCACCCCTCCACTTT.

This chain links TRBV6-2 or TRBV6-3 with TRBJ2-2; 8 bases agree with TRBD2. The V gene's germline CDR1 is MNHEY and CDR2 SVGEGT. This CDR3 has 15 residues. Unmatched junction bases numbered 6, after V lost 6 bases and J lost 3 bases. The CDR3 region is CASSWTSPDTGELFF. CDR3 in DNA: TGTGCCAGCAGCTGGACTAGCCCGGACACCGGGGAGCTGTTTTTT.

This chain uses TRBV7-2 with TRBJ1-2, with TRBD1 as a possible D gene (5 bases). The CDR3 is made up of 16 amino acids. Germline assignment: CDR1 SGHTA and CDR2 FQGNSA. Trimming pared 3 bases from V and 5 bases from J, leaving 19 bases between. The CDR3 here is CASSLAGGSSGYGYTF. As DNA, the CDR3 is TGTGCCAGCAGCTTGGCCGGGGGTTCCAGCGGGTATGGCTACACCTTC.

The chain uses TRBV12-5 and TRBJ1-2; 7 bases match TRBD1. Germline V lookup: CDR1 LGHNT, CDR2 FRNRAP. The CDR3 has 15 residues. V gave up 7 bases and J gave up 3 bases; unmatched junction bases: 11. CDR3 residues: CASALTGSDYYGYTF. CDR3 nucleotides: TGTGCTAGTGCCTTGACAGGGTCCGACTACTATGGCTACACCTTC.